Listed below are T cell receptor beta chains from one sample, sequenced in a study of cytomegalovirus exposure and HLA in healthy donors. The method was immunoSEQ multiplex PCR; TCRdb's version includes in-frame clones alone and lacks a portion of them. The sample includes 150,000 or so clones, 75% to 80% of them seen just once. The specimen was PBMCs. These receptors originate from a man aged 50-60 years in good health and CMV-seropositive. Each CDR3 is given with its conserved first and last residue. The D gene is left open where the match is weak. The size entry is marked missing in some rows and otherwise reads once, few, many or a size class.

CDR3 protein: CASSSSRGSDTQYF; CDR3 DNA: TGTGCCAGCAGCTCCTCCAGGGGATCAGATACGCAGTATTTT; J gene: TRBJ2-3; clone size: .; D gene: .; V gene: TRBV11-1
CDR3 protein: CASKPGLPTYEQYF; CDR3 DNA: TGTGCCAGCAAACCGGGACTTCCCACCTACGAGCAGTACTTC; J gene: TRBJ2-7; clone size: .; D gene: .; V gene: TRBV2
CDR3 protein: CASSEKEGGDSRSNQPQHF; CDR3 DNA: TGTGCCAGCAGTGAAAAAGAGGGGGGGGATTCGCGGAGCAATCAGCCCCAGCATTTT; J gene: TRBJ1-5; clone size: .; D gene: .; V gene: TRBV6-1
CDR3 protein: CASSEYKRGGSGDTQYF; CDR3 DNA: TGTGCCAGCAGTGAATATAAGCGGGGGGGCTCGGGAGATACGCAGTATTTT; J gene: TRBJ2-3; clone size: .; D gene: TRBD2; V gene: TRBV25-1
CDR3 protein: CASSAGGASGTEAFF; CDR3 DNA: TGCGCCAGCTCCGCCGGGGGGGCCTCGGGGACTGAAGCTTTCTTT; J gene: TRBJ1-1; clone size: .; D gene: .; V gene: TRBV5-1
CDR3 protein: CASSPRTANTEAFF; CDR3 DNA: TGTGCCAGCAGCCCCCGGACAGCGAACACTGAAGCTTTCTTT; J gene: TRBJ1-1; clone size: .; D gene: .; V gene: TRBV7-9
CDR3 protein: CASSSRQGDPHEQYF; CDR3 DNA: TGTGCCAGCAGCTCCCGACAGGGTGATCCCCACGAGCAGTACTTC; J gene: TRBJ2-7; clone size: few; D gene: TRBD1; V gene: TRBV5-4
CDR3 protein: CASSLGPTIGPQHF; CDR3 DNA: TGTGCCAGCAGCTTGGGGCCGACAATCGGGCCCCAGCATTTT; J gene: TRBJ1-5; clone size: .; D gene: .; V gene: TRBV5-6
CDR3 protein: CASFSGQPQHF; CDR3 DNA: TGTGCCAGCTTTTCGGGTCAGCCCCAGCATTTT; J gene: TRBJ1-5; clone size: .; D gene: .; V gene: TRBV25-1
CDR3 protein: CASSPTGDYGYTF; CDR3 DNA: TGTGCCAGCAGTCCGACAGGCGACTATGGCTACACCTTC; J gene: TRBJ1-2; clone size: .; D gene: .; V gene: TRBV6-6
CDR3 protein: CASSQDPRSPTDTQYF; CDR3 DNA: TGCGCCAGCAGCCAAGACCCCCGTTCCCCCACAGATACGCAGTATTTT; J gene: TRBJ2-3; clone size: .; D gene: .; V gene: TRBV4-3
CDR3 protein: CATSPMAANQPQHF; CDR3 DNA: TGTGCCACCAGCCCAATGGCCGCCAATCAGCCCCAGCATTTT; J gene: TRBJ1-5; clone size: .; D gene: .; V gene: TRBV11-2
CDR3 protein: CASSPQGAVGYGEAFF; CDR3 DNA: TGTGCCAGCAGTCCACAGGGGGCTGTGGGATATGGTGAAGCTTTCTTT; J gene: TRBJ1-1; clone size: .; D gene: TRBD1; V gene: TRBV27
CDR3 protein: CASSPTGVGTF; CDR3 DNA: TGTGCCAGCAGCCCGACAGGGGTAGGAACCTTC; J gene: TRBJ1-2; clone size: .; D gene: TRBD1; V gene: TRBV11-2
CDR3 protein: CAISESAGEQEETQYF; CDR3 DNA: TGTGCCATCAGTGAGTCGGCGGGGGAACAAGAAGAGACCCAGTACTTC; J gene: TRBJ2-5; clone size: .; D gene: TRBD2; V gene: TRBV10-3
CDR3 protein: CASSLEQYTEAFF; CDR3 DNA: TGTGCCAGCAGCTTAGAACAGTACACTGAAGCTTTCTTT; J gene: TRBJ1-1; clone size: .; D gene: .; V gene: TRBV7-9
CDR3 protein: CASRPQLRQSNSNQPQHF; CDR3 DNA: TGTGCCAGTAGGCCCCAGCTTCGACAGAGCAATAGCAATCAGCCCCAGCATTTT; J gene: TRBJ1-5; clone size: .; D gene: .; V gene: TRBV19
CDR3 protein: CASRLAGGTDTQYF; CDR3 DNA: TGTGCCAGCCGTTTAGCGGGGGGCACAGATACGCAGTATTTT; J gene: TRBJ2-3; clone size: once; D gene: TRBD2; V gene: TRBV6-1
CDR3 protein: CASSLVLAGAPGELFF; CDR3 DNA: TGCGCCAGCAGCTTGGTCTTGGCAGGGGCGCCCGGGGAGCTGTTTTTT; J gene: TRBJ2-2; clone size: few; D gene: .; V gene: TRBV5-1
CDR3 protein: CASSSLAGGLNEQFF; CDR3 DNA: TGTGCCAGCAGCTCACTAGCGGGGGGGCTTAATGAGCAGTTCTTC; J gene: TRBJ2-1; clone size: .; D gene: TRBD2; V gene: TRBV28
CDR3 protein: CSSSPPGGGRRTEAFF; CDR3 DNA: TGTTCCAGCAGCCCCCCGGGGGGAGGGCGTAGGACTGAAGCTTTCTTT; J gene: TRBJ1-1; clone size: few; D gene: .; V gene: TRBV7-9
CDR3 protein: CASSPSEGYEQYF; CDR3 DNA: TGTGCCAGTAGTCCCTCGGAGGGGTACGAGCAGTACTTC; J gene: TRBJ2-7; clone size: once; D gene: .; V gene: TRBV19
CDR3 protein: CASSPVSGGTSTDTQYF; CDR3 DNA: TGTGCCAGCAGTCCTGTTAGCGGGGGGACCAGCACAGATACGCAGTATTTT; J gene: TRBJ2-3; clone size: .; D gene: TRBD2; V gene: TRBV5-4
CDR3 protein: CASSLGGGWDTEAFF; CDR3 DNA: TGTGCCAGCAGCTTAGGCGGGGGCTGGGACACTGAAGCTTTCTTT; J gene: TRBJ1-1; clone size: .; D gene: .; V gene: TRBV7-9
CDR3 protein: CSVLERGPGGYTF; CDR3 DNA: TGCAGCGTGCTCGAGCGAGGCCCGGGAGGCTACACCTTC; J gene: TRBJ1-2; clone size: .; D gene: .; V gene: TRBV29-1
CDR3 protein: CASSLETGSYEQYF; CDR3 DNA: TGTGCCAGCAGCTTAGAGACGGGAAGCTACGAGCAGTACTTC; J gene: TRBJ2-7; clone size: .; D gene: .; V gene: TRBV7-8
CDR3 protein: CASSLGQENTEAFF; CDR3 DNA: TGCGCCAGCAGCCTGGGACAGGAGAACACTGAAGCTTTCTTT; J gene: TRBJ1-1; clone size: once; D gene: TRBD1; V gene: TRBV5-1
CDR3 protein: CASSLSGGAAVDIQYF; CDR3 DNA: TGTGCCAGCAGCCTTAGCGGGGGGGCCGCGGTAGACATTCAGTACTTC; J gene: TRBJ2-4; clone size: few; D gene: TRBD2; V gene: TRBV5-6
CDR3 protein: CASTPRGHYGYTF; CDR3 DNA: TGTGCCAGCACCCCCAGGGGCCATTATGGCTACACCTTC; J gene: TRBJ1-2; clone size: .; D gene: .; V gene: TRBV19
CDR3 protein: CASSIMAADTETQYF; CDR3 DNA: TGTGCCAGTAGTATTATGGCGGCAGATACGGAGACCCAGTACTTC; J gene: TRBJ2-5; clone size: once; D gene: .; V gene: TRBV19
CDR3 protein: CASTPLGRNTEAFF; CDR3 DNA: TGTGCCAGCACCCCACTCGGGAGGAACACTGAAGCTTTCTTT; J gene: TRBJ1-1; clone size: .; D gene: .; V gene: TRBV27
CDR3 protein: CASSQTGSFSGNTIYF; CDR3 DNA: TGTGCCAGCAGCCAGACGGGGAGTTTCTCTGGAAACACCATATATTTT; J gene: TRBJ1-3; clone size: .; D gene: .; V gene: TRBV14